The clone carrying this TCR beta chain occurred many times. This specimen belongs to a study of tumor-infiltrating lymphocytes in primary liver carcinoma. Study in general: Samples had roughly 3.65 to 8 million productive TCRbeta reads, comparable between tissue types.

This CDR3 is 13 amino acids long. CDR1 is MNHNS and CDR2 is SASEGT in the germline V gene. The V and J ends lost 6 bases and 1 base respectively, with 7 bases between them. The input was 400 to 500 ng total RNA; TCR beta cDNA was made from it with a constant-region primer. Construction of TCR beta libraries relied on three successive nested multiplex PCR rounds employing slightly modified ARM-PCR. TRBV1-TRBV30 forward primers and a C-beta reverse primer were used in the first two PCR rounds, which each ran for 9 to 10 cycles. TCRdb re-called the multiplex PCR reads through MiXCR, storing one row per CDR3 protein. In the table there are approximately 110,000 distinct CDR3 sequences, 55% to 65% of which are singletons. Extraction of RNA together with DNA used about 18-30 mg of unsorted bulk tissue. Every tumor yielded five separate sampled regions. The proportion of viable tumor cells exceeded 85% in every tumor sample.

Sequenced sample: liver tumor tissue from sampling region 1. As for subset: tumor region T1, superior pole. The TCR comes from a woman in her sixties with primary liver carcinoma and hepatitis B virus infection. This sequence joins TRBV6-1 and TRBJ1-5; TRBD1 is a possible D gene (5 bases). The CDR3 region has the DNA TGTGCCAGCAGACAGGCGAGCAATCAGCCCCAGCATTTT. It encodes CASRQASNQPQHF.